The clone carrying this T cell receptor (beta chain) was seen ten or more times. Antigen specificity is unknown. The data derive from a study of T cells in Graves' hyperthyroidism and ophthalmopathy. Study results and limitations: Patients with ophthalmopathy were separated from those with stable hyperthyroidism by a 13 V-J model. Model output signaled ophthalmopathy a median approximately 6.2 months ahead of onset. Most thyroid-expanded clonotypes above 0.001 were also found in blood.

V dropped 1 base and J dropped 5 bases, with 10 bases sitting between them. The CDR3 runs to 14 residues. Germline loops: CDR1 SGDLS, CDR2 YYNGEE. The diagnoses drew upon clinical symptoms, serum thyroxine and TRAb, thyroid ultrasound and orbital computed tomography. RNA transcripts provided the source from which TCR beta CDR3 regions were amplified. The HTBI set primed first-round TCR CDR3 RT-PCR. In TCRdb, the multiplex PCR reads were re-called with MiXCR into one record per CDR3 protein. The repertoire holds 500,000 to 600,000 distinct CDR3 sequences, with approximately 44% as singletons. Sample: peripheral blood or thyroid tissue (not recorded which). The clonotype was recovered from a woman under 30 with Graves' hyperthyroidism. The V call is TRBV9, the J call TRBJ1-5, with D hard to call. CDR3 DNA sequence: TGTGCCAGCAGCGTATCAGATTCGGATCAGCCCCAGCATTTT. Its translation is CASSVSDSDQPQHF.